This is a list of T cell receptor beta chains from one sample in a study of blood T cell repertoires in COVID-19. Profiling relied on immunoSEQ multiplex PCR, and the TCRdb table lists in-frame clones only, not all of them. The table lists some 270,000 clones, roughly 85% of them singletons, with around 10% in the top ten. Sequenced: peripheral blood. These receptors were obtained from a woman in her 70s with acute or convalescent COVID-19. The CDR3 runs from the conserved cysteine through the conserved F or W. D genes are given only for firm matches. Where a row states a size, it is once, few, many or the class of an expanded clone; other rows omit it.

TRBV2	-	-	TRBJ2-2	CASSVGLATGELFF	TGTGCCAGCAGTGTGGGACTCGCCACCGGGGAGCTGTTTTTT
TRBV24-1	-	TRBD1	TRBJ1-4	CATSDLRGDRDEKLFF	TGTGCCACCAGTGATTTGCGTGGGGACAGGGATGAAAAACTGTTTTTT
TRBV5-6	-	TRBD2	TRBJ2-1	CASSLRGGWNEQFF	TGTGCCAGCAGCTTGCGGGGGGGCTGGAATGAGCAGTTCTTC
TRBV10-1	-	-	TRBJ2-5	CASIGGETQYF	TGCGCCAGTATCGGGGGAGAGACCCAGTACTTC
TRBV10-3	once	-	TRBJ2-7	CAISESALGSGGQYF	TGTGCCATCAGTGAGTCGGCCCTCGGTAGCGGAGGGCAGTACTTC
TRBV6-2/TRBV6-3	-	-	TRBJ1-3	CASSYSGRGHSGNTIYF	TGTGCCAGCAGTTACTCCGGCAGGGGCCACTCTGGAAACACCATATATTTT
TRBV5-1	-	-	TRBJ1-2	CASSLGIRGLDYGYTF	TGCGCCAGCAGCTTGGGGATCAGGGGATTGGACTATGGCTACACCTTC
TRBV18	-	-	TRBJ1-2	CASSPGEIYGYTF	TGTGCCAGCTCCCCAGGGGAGATCTATGGCTACACCTTC
TRBV5-1	-	-	TRBJ2-7	CASSLAGKGYEQYF	TGCGCCAGCAGCTTGGCCGGGAAGGGCTACGAGCAGTACTTC
TRBV2	-	-	TRBJ1-5	CASSERDRSNQPQHF	TGTGCCAGCAGTGAACGAGACAGAAGCAATCAGCCCCAGCATTTT
TRBV7-2	-	TRBD2	TRBJ2-1	CASSLSLAGDREQFF	TGTGCCAGCAGCTTAAGCCTAGCGGGGGACCGTGAGCAGTTCTTC
TRBV5-1	-	TRBD2	TRBJ2-1	CASSLVAGGYNEQFF	TGCGCCAGCAGTTTGGTAGCGGGGGGATACAATGAGCAGTTCTTC
TRBV4-2	-	-	TRBJ2-1	CASSPLSGGYMEQFF	TGTGCCAGCAGCCCTCTTTCGGGGGGCTACATGGAGCAGTTCTTC
TRBV6-2/TRBV6-3	-	-	TRBJ1-6	CASSSPPTGGASNSPLHF	TGTGCCAGCAGTTCTCCCCCCACTGGGGGGGCCTCTAATTCACCCCTCCACTTT
TRBV24-1	-	TRBD2	TRBJ2-1	CATSDRLAAHNEQFF	TGTGCCACCAGTGATAGGCTAGCGGCCCACAATGAGCAGTTCTTC
TRBV2	-	TRBD1	TRBJ2-7	CASSDGTGGAYEQYF	TGTGCCAGCAGTGACGGGACAGGGGGCGCCTACGAGCAGTACTTC
TRBV18	few	-	TRBJ1-2	CASSPLDSGGYTF	TGTGCCAGCTCACCATTGGACAGCGGCGGCTACACCTTC
TRBV5-1	-	-	TRBJ2-5	CASSYRVAQETQYF	TGCGCCAGCAGCTACAGGGTCGCCCAAGAGACCCAGTACTTC
TRBV6-5	once	TRBD1	TRBJ2-7	CASSYSGQGQQYF	TGTGCCAGCAGTTACTCGGGACAGGGACAGCAGTACTTC
TRBV4-2	-	-	TRBJ2-7	CASSQEQSSYEQYF	TGTGCCAGCAGCCAAGAACAGAGCTCCTACGAGCAGTACTTC
TRBV2	-	TRBD1	TRBJ1-2	CATDWQGATDYGYTF	TGTGCCACAGACTGGCAGGGGGCGACTGACTATGGCTACACCTTC
TRBV3-1/TRBV3-2	-	-	TRBJ2-4	CASSQAGGAQNIQYF	TGTGCCAGCAGCCAGGCCGGCGGGGCCCAAAACATTCAGTACTTC
TRBV7-9	-	TRBD1	TRBJ1-2	CASIPGTGGLVHGYTF	TGTGCCAGCATCCCAGGGACAGGGGGCCTGGTTCACGGCTACACCTTC
TRBV20-1	-	-	TRBJ1-1	CSVQRNTEAFF	TGCAGTGTTCAGCGGAACACTGAAGCTTTCTTT
TRBV3-1/TRBV3-2	few	TRBD2	TRBJ2-1	CASRRGGASYNEQFF	TGTGCCAGCAGACGCGGGGGGGCGTCCTACAATGAGCAGTTCTTC
TRBV5-4	once	-	TRBJ2-5	CASSPRPSEAETQYF	TGTGCCAGCAGCCCCCGACCTTCCGAGGCGGAGACCCAGTACTTC
TRBV18	-	TRBD2	TRBJ2-3	CASSTSWGRGDTQYF	TGTGCCAGCTCAACCAGTTGGGGGAGGGGAGATACGCAGTATTTT
TRBV19	few	TRBD1	TRBJ1-4	CASRGTVNEKLFF	TGTGCCAGTAGGGGGACAGTTAATGAAAAACTGTTTTTT
TRBV5-6	once	-	TRBJ1-5	CASSFYERDNQPQHF	TGTGCCAGCAGCTTTTACGAACGGGATAATCAGCCCCAGCATTTT